One and the same sample provided the 17 T cell receptor beta chains below, sequenced in a study of cytomegalovirus exposure and HLA in healthy donors. Researchers ran the PCR with 60 Vbeta and 13 Jbeta primers. Sequenced by immunoSEQ multiplex PCR; TCRdb stores in-frame clones only, minus some. This table has 200,000 to 300,000 clones, 82% appearing once. Material: PBMCs. The receptor source for this set is a woman in her thirties or forties in good health and CMV-seropositive.

The chain combines TRBV6-5 with TRBJ1-1; D remains ambiguous. CDR3 length: 13 residues. CDR1 MNHEY and CDR2 SVGAGI come from the germline V gene. Trimming removed 5 bases from V and 1 base from J, with 8 bases in between. The DNA of the CDR3 is TGTGCCAGCAGTACGGGTGGGAACACTGAAGCTTTCTTT. It translates to CASSTGGNTEAFF.

This rearrangement joins TRBV4-3 to TRBJ2-7; perhaps TRBD1 as D (5 bases). V was clipped by 3 bases and J by 4 bases, with 13 bases between them. This CDR3 is built from 14 residues. Germline V gene data show CDR1 as LGHNA and CDR2 as YSLEER. As DNA, the CDR3 is TGCGCCAGCAGCCATGGACACTTTGAGTACGAGCAGTACTTC. It codes for CASSHGHFEYEQYF.

The chain joins TRBV10-1 to TRBJ2-5, with 8 bases matching TRBD2. Germline V CDR1 and CDR2: WNHNN, SYGVQD (reference sequence). Trimming removed 0 bases from V and 2 bases from J; junction bases left unmatched: 8. This CDR3 region has 17 residues. CDR3 loop: CASSESTVAGGQETQYF. CDR3 nucleotides: TGCGCCAGCAGTGAGTCGACTGTCGCGGGAGGACAAGAGACCCAGTACTTC.

A few counts support this clone. The rearrangement links TRBV2 to TRBJ1-1, with a tentative D call TRBD1 (6 bases). Trimming cost V 2 bases and J 12 bases, with 19 bases left between them. The CDR3 totals 14 residues. CDR1 and CDR2 (germline): SNHLY, FYNNEI. CDR3 sequence (DNA): TGTGCCAGCAGTGAAAAGGGGACACCCTTTCGATCTTTCTTT. Its protein product is CASSEKGTPFRSFF.

The chain couples TRBV4-2 to TRBJ2-5, with a weak D call TRBD2 (5 bases). The length of the CDR3 is 15 residues. The germline V gene encodes CDR1 LGHNA and CDR2 YNFKEQ. The V end lost 0 bases, the J end lost 8 bases, and 16 bases lay between the germline ends. CDR3: CASSQDRTALYTQYF. CDR3 coding DNA: TGTGCCAGCAGCCAAGATCGGACTGCCTTATATACCCAGTACTTC.

This clone has just one count. The rearrangement links TRBV7-3 to TRBJ2-7, with D perhaps matching TRBD1 (5 bases). The germline V gene has CDR1 SGHTA and CDR2 FQGTGA. The CDR3 sequence is 12 residues long. V was pared by 3 bases and J by 5 bases, with 8 bases between. The CDR3 loop is CASSFRVHEQYF. CDR3 nucleotides: TGTGCCAGCAGCTTCAGGGTCCACGAGCAGTACTTC. Complete variable domain (other parts from reference TRBV7-3 and TRBJ2-7): GAGVSQTPSNKVTEKGKYVELRCDPISGHTALYWYRQSLGQGPEFLIYFQGTGAADDSGLPNDRFFAVRPEGSVSTLKIQRTERGDSAVYLCASSFRVHEQYFGPGTRLTVT.

V and J are TRBV30 and TRBJ1-2, with 9 bases aligning to TRBD1. The CDR3 runs to 13 residues. Germline values: CDR1 GTSNPN, CDR2 SVGIG (reference sequence). Losses at the gene ends were 3 bases for V and 2 bases for J; bases not matched to a gene: 1. The CDR3 sequence: CAWRGQGNYGYTF. For the CDR3, the DNA is TGTGCCTGGAGGGGACAGGGAAACTATGGCTACACCTTC.

The chain is built from TRBV27 and TRBJ2-7, with TRBD2 identical over 14 bases. The germline CDR1 and CDR2 sequences are MNHEY and SMNVEV (reference sequence). V shed 2 bases and J 3 bases; nucleotides not matched to a gene: 6. This CDR3 comprises 17 residues. This CDR3 reads CASSLNRGTSGSYEQYF. The CDR3 DNA is TGTGCCAGCAGTTTAAACAGGGGGACTAGCGGGAGCTACGAGCAGTACTTC.

This chain connects TRBV7-2 to TRBJ2-2; 12 nucleotides agree with TRBD2. The length of the CDR3 is 14 residues. Germline assignment: CDR1 SGHTA and CDR2 FQGNSA. V was pared by 5 bases and J by 8 bases, with 3 bases of the junction left unmatched. The CDR3 spells CASSTTSGSGELFF. CDR3 nucleotides: TGTGCCAGCAGCACGACTAGCGGGAGTGGGGAGCTGTTTTTT.

The rearrangement uses TRBV23-1 and TRBJ2-4, with D uncertain. TRBV23-1 is an open reading frame whose function is uncertain. Trimming took off 3 bases at V and 1 base at J, with 19 bases between the two ends. CDR3 length: 18 residues. The CDR3 region has the DNA TGCGCCAGCAGTCACCCGCGAGAACTCAGGATGGCCAAAAACATTCAGTACTTC. Amino acid sequence: CASSHPRELRMAKNIQYF.

The rearrangement links TRBV7-2 to TRBJ2-3; TRBD1 aligns across 11 bases. CDR1 and CDR2 (germline): SGHTA, FQGNSA. V was clipped by 5 bases and J by 4 bases; unmatched bases: 5. This CDR3 comprises 15 residues. DNA of the CDR3: TGTGCCAGCAGCCGGACAGGGGGCCGTCCAGATACGCAGTATTTT. Translation: CASSRTGGRPDTQYF.

The CDR3 DNA follows: TGTGCCTGGACGCGGGTGGTCACCGGGGAGCTGTTTTTT. The encoded protein is CAWTRVVTGELFF. The chain has TRBV30 and TRBJ2-2; tentatively, D is TRBD2 (5 bases). Germline-derived CDR1 and CDR2 are GTSNPN and SVGIG (reference sequence). The CDR3 is 13 amino acids. The V and J ends lost 4 bases and 4 bases respectively, with 10 bases between them.

About this clone itself: Different DNA sequences within this sample yield the same CDR3. The rearrangement uses TRBV30 and TRBJ2-2; the D gene is possibly TRBD2 (5 bases). The CDR3 runs to 14 residues. Germline assignment: CDR1 GTSNPN and CDR2 SVGIG (reference sequence). The chain's CDR3 is CAWYPGSYTGELFF. The CDR3 coding sequence is TGTGCTTGGTATCCGGGATCGTACACCGGGGAGCTGTTTTTT. The full variable domain, its missing parts supplied by reference TRBV30 and TRBJ2-2, is SQTIHQWPATLVQPVGSPLSLECTVEGTSNPNLYWYRQAAGRGLQLLFYSVGIGQISSEVPQNLSASRPQDRQFILSSKKLLLSDSGFYLCAWYPGSYTGELFFGEGSRLTVL.

V gene TRBV20-1 combines with J gene TRBJ1-1; 9 bases agree with TRBD1. Trimming cost V 3 bases and J 14 bases; bases outside gene matches: 7. The CDR3 has 11 amino acids. CDR1 and CDR2 from the germline V gene are DFQATT and SNEGSKA (reference sequence). CDR3 amino acids: CSASNRQGVFF. The CDR3, as DNA: TGCAGTGCTAGCAATCGACAGGGGGTCTTCTTT.

V gene TRBV11-3 combines with J gene TRBJ2-7; TRBD1 matches at 9 bases. Germline V CDR1 and CDR2: SGHNT, YENEEA. The J segment lost 3 bases and the V segment lost 8 bases, leaving 2 bases of the junction unmatched. This CDR3 comprises 12 residues. The DNA for the CDR3 is TGTGCCAGCCGGGACAGGGTCTACGAGCAGTACTTC. Residues: CASRDRVYEQYF.

This chain uses TRBV10-1 with TRBJ2-1; TRBD2 matches 10 bases. Trimming at V came to 0 bases and at J to 7 bases, leaving 9 bases not matched to a gene. The germline V gene has CDR1 WNHNN and CDR2 SYGVQD (reference sequence). The CDR3 has 17 amino acids. CDR3: CASSESLRASGSNEQFF. In nucleotides, the CDR3 is TGCGCCAGCAGTGAGTCTTTGCGGGCTAGCGGGAGTAATGAGCAGTTCTTC.

The rearrangement links TRBV5-1 to TRBJ2-3, with a possible D match to TRBD2 (6 bases). Germline CDR1 SGHRS, CDR2 YFSETQ. This CDR3 spans 16 amino acids. Trimming left V 4 bases short and J 1 base short, with 16 bases between. The CDR3 here is CASSLGTSYGTDTQYF. The CDR3 region has the DNA TGCGCCAGCAGCCTCGGGACTTCCTATGGCACAGATACGCAGTATTTT.